The 20 T cell receptor beta chains in this list originate from one sample, sequenced in a study of T cell changes during pregnancy in multiple sclerosis. Only in-frame clones appear in the TCRdb table, and some are missing; sequencing was by immunoSEQ multiplex PCR. The sample has almost 95,000 clones; 92% are singletons. The source material was peripheral blood, sampled in the first trimester of pregnancy. All receptors come from a female donor with multiple sclerosis, enrolled in a pregnancy study.

The rearrangement links TRBV2 to TRBJ2-5; 10 bases line up with TRBD2. Germline CDR1 SNHLY, CDR2 FYNNEI. V was clipped by 0 bases and J by 3 bases; unmatched bases: 7. This CDR3 spans 17 amino acids. CDR3 residues: CASSEALGLAGEETQYF. CDR3 nucleotide sequence: TGTGCCAGCAGTGAAGCGCTTGGGCTAGCGGGAGAAGAGACCCAGTACTTC.

The rearrangement joins TRBV21-1 to TRBJ2-2; the table names TRBD2, a call not compared with the DNA. TRBV21-1 corresponds to a pseudogene. CDR3 length: 15 residues. This chain's CDR3 is CASSKSGKAGRELFF. The CDR3 DNA sequence: TGTGCCAGCAGCAAAAGCGGGAAGGCCGGCCGGGAGCTGTTTTTT.

The gene calls are TRBV19 and TRBJ2-1, with a tentative D call TRBD2 (6 bases). V gave up 1 base and J gave up 3 bases, with 13 bases separating them. The germline CDR1 and CDR2 sequences are LNHDA and SQIVND (reference sequence). This CDR3 comprises 16 residues. CDR3 nucleotides: TGTGCCAGTAGTATAGTCCATAGCGGAGACTACAATGAGCAGTTCTTC. As protein: CASSIVHSGDYNEQFF.

The chain joins TRBV2 to TRBJ2-1; D not certain. The V gene's germline CDR1 is SNHLY and CDR2 FYNNEI. The CDR3 sequence is 15 residues long. Trimming cost V 2 bases and J 0 bases, with 8 bases left between them. The CDR3 nucleotides are TGTGCCAGCAGTGAACAAAGTAGCTCCTACAATGAGCAGTTCTTC. Translation: CASSEQSSSYNEQFF.

The chain is built from TRBV7-8 and TRBJ2-3; D is unresolved. Per the germline V gene, CDR1 is SGHVS and CDR2 is FQNEAQ. V was shortened by 1 base and J by 3 bases, with 5 bases between the two germline ends. The CDR3 is 13 amino acids. Here the CDR3 reads CASSLVRTDTQYF. The CDR3 nucleotides read TGTGCCAGCAGCTTAGTGCGGACAGATACGCAGTATTTT.

V usage is TRBV6-5 and J usage is TRBJ1-2; D not certain. V was pared by 2 bases and J by 7 bases, with 11 bases between. The CDR3 has 13 residues. Germline V gene sequence: CDR1 MNHEY, CDR2 SVGAGI. The CDR3 DNA is TGTGCCAGCAGTTACATAGAGGGTACTGGCTACACCTTC. This sequence encodes CASSYIEGTGYTF.

This chain's CDR3 is CARIAPVQNEAFF. The DNA of the CDR3 is TGCGCCAGGATAGCTCCCGTCCAGAACGAAGCTTTCTTT. This chain joins TRBV5-1 and TRBJ1-1; D unresolved. Germline V gene lookup returns CDR1 SGHRS and CDR2 YFSETQ. The CDR3 has 13 amino acids. The V and J ends lost 8 bases and 8 bases respectively, with 19 bases between them.

The chain couples TRBV9 to TRBJ2-5; D is ambiguous. Germline lookup yields CDR1 SGDLS and CDR2 YYNGEE. Deletions cut 0 bases from V and 4 bases from J, with 13 bases between. This CDR3 is 15 amino acids long. The CDR3 region is CASSVAGTQRETQYF. Here the CDR3 DNA reads TGTGCCAGCAGCGTAGCTGGTACACAGAGAGAGACCCAGTACTTC. Full variable domain (rest looked up from reference TRBV9 and TRBJ2-5): DSGVTQTPKHLITATGQRVTLRCSPRSGDLSVYWYQQSLDQGLQFLIQYYNGEERAKGNILERFSAQQFPDLHSELNLSSLELGDSALYFCASSVAGTQRETQYFGPGTRLLVL.

The CDR3 DNA follows: TGTGCTAGTGGTTTGGTCCTTCGGGGACTAGCGGGAGTGGGCTCCTACAATGAGCAGTTCTTC. It is translated as CASGLVLRGLAGVGSYNEQFF. V gene TRBV12-5 combines with J gene TRBJ2-1; TRBD2 aligns across 14 bases. Germline values: CDR1 LGHNT, CDR2 FRNRAP. The CDR3 extends over 21 amino acids. Losses at the gene ends were 0 bases for V and 0 bases for J; bases not matched to a gene: 10.

The V call is TRBV29-1, the J call TRBJ2-7; TRBD2 agrees at 7 bases. The CDR3 runs to 12 residues. Germline CDR1 reads SQVTM; CDR2 reads ANQGSEA. V shed 7 bases, J shed 3 bases, and the junction held 6 bases outside the gene matches. The CDR3 DNA sequence: TGCAGCGCCTCAGGACTAGGCTACGAGCAGTACTTC. As protein: CSASGLGYEQYF.

The J gene is TRBJ2-7, the V gene TRBV19; unclear D gene. CDR1 and CDR2 from the germline V gene are LNHDA and SQIVND (reference sequence). V lost 6 bases and J 2 bases, leaving 11 bases between the germline ends. The CDR3 length is 13 residues. CDR3 bases: TGTGCCAGTAGCAGTCAGGATACCTACGAGCAGTACTTC. Translating it yields CASSSQDTYEQYF.

The V call is TRBV19, the J call TRBJ1-4, with D unclear. The CDR3 is made up of 18 amino acids. V was pared by 4 bases and J by 0 bases, with 18 bases between. The germline gives CDR1 LNHDA, CDR2 SQIVND (reference sequence). CDR3 in amino acids: CASSTRRRTGATNEKLFF. The CDR3 DNA sequence: TGTGCCAGTAGTACAAGAAGACGAACCGGAGCAACTAATGAAAAACTGTTTTTT.

The V gene is TRBV4-2, the J gene TRBJ1-4; possibly TRBD1 for D (6 bases). Germline assignment: CDR1 LGHNA and CDR2 YNFKEQ. This CDR3 is built from 13 residues. V was shortened by 1 base and J by 7 bases, with 7 bases between the two germline ends. The CDR3 DNA follows: TGTGCCAGCAGCCAAGGAGGGGGTGAAAAACTGTTTTTT. Translation: CASSQGGGEKLFF.

The J gene is TRBJ2-5, the V gene TRBV6-1, with D possibly being TRBD1 (6 bases). Trimming left V 2 bases short and J 6 bases short, with 13 bases between. The CDR3 runs 14 residues. Germline V gene data show CDR1 as MNHNS and CDR2 as SASEGT. The CDR3 region is CASSEQGGRKTQYF. As DNA, the CDR3 is TGTGCCAGCAGTGAACAAGGGGGTAGAAAGACCCAGTACTTC.

The CDR3 nucleotides read TGTGCCAGCAGTTCCCCCTCCCGGACAGGGGGGAAAGCTTTCTTT. Its translation: CASSSPSRTGGKAFF. This chain links TRBV27 with TRBJ1-1; TRBD1 matches at 10 bases. Per the germline V gene, CDR1 is MNHEY and CDR2 is SMNVEV (reference sequence). V dropped 4 bases and J dropped 9; count of bases not matched to a gene: 11. This CDR3 comprises 15 residues.

The rearrangement joins TRBV13 to TRBJ2-3; 7 bases map to TRBD1. After removal of 4 bases from V and 5 bases from J, the junction contained 6 bases not matched to a gene. The germline CDR1 and CDR2 sequences are PRHDT and FYEKMQ (reference sequence). The CDR3 has 14 amino acids. The CDR3 spells CASSSTGAGDTQYF. CDR3 coding DNA: TGTGCCAGCAGCTCCACAGGGGCGGGAGATACGCAGTATTTT.

Here the CDR3 reads CASSLGTENEKLFF. CDR3 coding DNA: TGCGCCAGCAGCTTAGGCACAGAAAACGAAAAACTGTTTTTT. The J gene is TRBJ1-4, the V gene TRBV5-1; D is ambiguous. The CDR3 is 14 residues long. The germline V gene encodes CDR1 SGHRS and CDR2 YFSETQ. Trimming shortened V by 2 bases and J by 8 bases, and 13 bases separated the two germline ends.

The rearrangement links TRBV7-9 to TRBJ2-7; D is perhaps TRBD1 (6 bases). Germline values: CDR1 SEHNR, CDR2 FQNEAQ (reference sequence). CDR3 length equals 15 residues. V lost 5 bases, J lost 1 base, and 15 bases lay in between. CDR3 amino acids: CASSPPGEYSYEQYF. CDR3 nucleotide sequence: TGTGCCAGCAGCCCACCAGGGGAATATTCCTACGAGCAGTACTTC.

The chain has TRBV7-6 and TRBJ2-1; a weak D match, TRBD2 (5 bases). The CDR3 is 14 residues long. Germline values: CDR1 SGHVS, CDR2 FNYEAQ. Trimming pared 5 bases from V and 7 bases from J, leaving 15 bases between. Here the CDR3 reads CASSPSSYPNEQFF. The CDR3 DNA sequence: TGTGCCAGCAGCCCTAGCTCCTATCCGAATGAGCAGTTCTTC.

The chain carries TRBV19 and TRBJ2-7; D may be TRBD1 (6 bases). Trimming took 9 bases from V and 6 from J, leaving 12 bases between them. CDR1 LNHDA and CDR2 SQIVND come from the germline V gene (reference sequence). This CDR3 contains 11 residues. CDR3 sequence (DNA): TGTGCCAGCAGGGGTGAGGCCGAGCAGTACTTC. It specifies CASRGEAEQYF.